This T cell receptor beta chain was captured by sequencing in a study of beta chain features in type 1 diabetes. Expressed TCRB transcripts were sequenced because the isolated RNA had all been reverse transcribed beforehand. TCRdb's copy holds only in-frame clones and misses some; the assay was immunoSEQ multiplex PCR. The sample yields about 330,000 clones, approximately 10% seen once. Comment on this clone: Its antigen is still unknown.

V lost 0 bases and J 0 bases, leaving 5 bases between the germline ends. Germline CDR1 reads SGHRS; CDR2 reads YFSETQ. This CDR3 comprises 14 residues. Study conclusions and caveats: Since sequencing was performed on cDNA, cells with high TCR expression could be over-represented.

The sample was naive CD4+ T cells from blood. J is TRBJ2-3 and V is TRBV5-1, with no clear D. The receptor comes from a woman under 40 in good health. The CDR3 coding sequence is TGCGCCAGCAGCTTGGGCAGAAGCACAGATACGCAGTATTTT. It encodes CASSLGRSTDTQYF.